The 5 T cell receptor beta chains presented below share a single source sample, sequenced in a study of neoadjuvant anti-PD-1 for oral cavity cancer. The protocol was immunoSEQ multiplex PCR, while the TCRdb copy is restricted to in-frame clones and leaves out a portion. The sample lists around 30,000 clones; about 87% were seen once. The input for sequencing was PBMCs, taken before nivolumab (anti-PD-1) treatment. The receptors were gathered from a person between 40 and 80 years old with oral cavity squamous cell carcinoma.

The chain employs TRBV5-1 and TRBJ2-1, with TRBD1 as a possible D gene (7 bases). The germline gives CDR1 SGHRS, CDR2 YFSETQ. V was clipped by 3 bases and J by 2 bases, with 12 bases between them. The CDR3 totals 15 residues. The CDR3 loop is CASSSGGTAYNEQFF. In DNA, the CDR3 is TGCGCCAGCAGCTCCGGAGGGACAGCCTACAATGAGCAGTTCTTC.

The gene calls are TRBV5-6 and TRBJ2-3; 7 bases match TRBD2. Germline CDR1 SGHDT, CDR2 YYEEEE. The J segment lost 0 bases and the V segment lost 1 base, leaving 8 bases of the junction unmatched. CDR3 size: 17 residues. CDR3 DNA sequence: TGTGCCAGCAGCTTGAAACTAGCGATTCAAAGCACAGATACGCAGTATTTT. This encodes CASSLKLAIQSTDTQYF.

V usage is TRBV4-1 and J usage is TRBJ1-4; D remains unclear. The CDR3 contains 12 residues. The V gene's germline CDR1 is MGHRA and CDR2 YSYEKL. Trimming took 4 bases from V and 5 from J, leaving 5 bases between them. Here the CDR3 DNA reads TGCGCCAGCAGCCCGGAAAATGAAAAACTGTTTTTT. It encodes CASSPENEKLFF.

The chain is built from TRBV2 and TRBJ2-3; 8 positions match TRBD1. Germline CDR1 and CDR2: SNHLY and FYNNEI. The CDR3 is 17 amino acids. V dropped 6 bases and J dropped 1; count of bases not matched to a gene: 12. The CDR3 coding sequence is TGTGCCAGCAGCACAGACCACGGACAGGGTGGCACAGATACGCAGTATTTT. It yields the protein CASSTDHGQGGTDTQYF.

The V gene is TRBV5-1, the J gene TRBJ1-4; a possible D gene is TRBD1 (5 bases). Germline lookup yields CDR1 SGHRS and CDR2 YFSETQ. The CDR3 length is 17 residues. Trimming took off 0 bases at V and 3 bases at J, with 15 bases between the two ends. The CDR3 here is CASSLGVRAESNEKLFF. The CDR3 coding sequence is TGCGCCAGCAGCTTGGGGGTCAGGGCGGAATCTAATGAAAAACTGTTTTTT.